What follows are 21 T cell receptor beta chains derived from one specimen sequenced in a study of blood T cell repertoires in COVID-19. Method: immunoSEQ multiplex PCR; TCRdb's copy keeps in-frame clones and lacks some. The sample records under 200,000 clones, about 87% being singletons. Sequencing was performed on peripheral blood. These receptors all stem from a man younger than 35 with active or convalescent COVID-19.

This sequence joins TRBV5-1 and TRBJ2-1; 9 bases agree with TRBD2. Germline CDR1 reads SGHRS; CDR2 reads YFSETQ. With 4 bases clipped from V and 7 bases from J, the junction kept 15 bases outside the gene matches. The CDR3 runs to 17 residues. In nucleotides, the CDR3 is TGCGCCAGCAGCCCTTGGGTTGGCGGGGGGGCCGATAATGAGCAGTTCTTC. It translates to CASSPWVGGGADNEQFF.

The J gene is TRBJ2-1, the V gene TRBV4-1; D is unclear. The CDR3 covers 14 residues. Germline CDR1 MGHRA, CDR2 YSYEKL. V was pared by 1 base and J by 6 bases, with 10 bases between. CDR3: CASSQASPFNEQFF. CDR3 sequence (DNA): TGCGCCAGCAGCCAAGCCAGTCCCTTCAATGAGCAGTTCTTC.

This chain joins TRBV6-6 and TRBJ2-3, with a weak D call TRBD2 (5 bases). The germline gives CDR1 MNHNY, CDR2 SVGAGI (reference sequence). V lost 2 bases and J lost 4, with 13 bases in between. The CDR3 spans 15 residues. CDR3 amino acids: CASSYPGERSDTQYF. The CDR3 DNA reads TGTGCCAGCAGTTACCCCGGGGAACGATCAGATACGCAGTATTTT.

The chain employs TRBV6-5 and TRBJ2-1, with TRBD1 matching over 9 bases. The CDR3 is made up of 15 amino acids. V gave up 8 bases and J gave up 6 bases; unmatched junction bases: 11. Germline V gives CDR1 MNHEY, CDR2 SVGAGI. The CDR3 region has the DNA TGTGCCAGCGGGTACGGGACAGGGAAGACCAATGAGCAGTTCTTC. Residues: CASGYGTGKTNEQFF.

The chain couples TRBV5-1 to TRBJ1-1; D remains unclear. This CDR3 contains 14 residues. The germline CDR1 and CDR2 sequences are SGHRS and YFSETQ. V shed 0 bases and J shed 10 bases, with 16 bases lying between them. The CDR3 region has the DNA TGCGCCAGCAGCTTGGACACTTCGGTAGCGTTAGCTTTCTTT. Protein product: CASSLDTSVALAFF. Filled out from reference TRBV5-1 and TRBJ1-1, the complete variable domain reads KAGVTQTPRYLIKTRGQQVTLSCSPISGHRSVSWYQQTPGQGLQFLFEYFSETQRNKGNFPGRFSGRQFSNSRSEMNVSTLELGDSALYLCASSLDTSVALAFFGQGTRLTVV.

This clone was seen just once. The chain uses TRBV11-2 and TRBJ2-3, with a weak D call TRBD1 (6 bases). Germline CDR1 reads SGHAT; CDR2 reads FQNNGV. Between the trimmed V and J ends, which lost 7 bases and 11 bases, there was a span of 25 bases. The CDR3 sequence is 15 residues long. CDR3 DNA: TGTGCCAGCACTTCAGTGGGGGCCGCCCGGGACGTGCAGTATTTT. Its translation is CASTSVGAARDVQYF.

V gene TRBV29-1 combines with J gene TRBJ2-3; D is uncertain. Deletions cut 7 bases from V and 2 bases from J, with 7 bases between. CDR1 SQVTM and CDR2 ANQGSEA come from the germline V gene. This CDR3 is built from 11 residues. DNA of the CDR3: TGCAGCGCACTCCCCACAGATACGCAGTATTTT. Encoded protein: CSALPTDTQYF.

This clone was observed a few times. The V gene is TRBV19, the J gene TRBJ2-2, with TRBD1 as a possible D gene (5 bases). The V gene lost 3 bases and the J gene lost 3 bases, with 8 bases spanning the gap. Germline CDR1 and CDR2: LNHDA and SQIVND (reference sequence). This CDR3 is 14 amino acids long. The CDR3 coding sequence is TGTGCCAGTAGTATTGAGACAGACACCGGGGAGCTGTTTTTT. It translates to CASSIETDTGELFF.

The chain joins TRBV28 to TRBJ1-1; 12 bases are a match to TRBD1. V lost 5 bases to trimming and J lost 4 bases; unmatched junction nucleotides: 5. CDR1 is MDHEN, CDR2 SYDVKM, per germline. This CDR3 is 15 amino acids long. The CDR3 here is CASSLRDRGLTEAFF. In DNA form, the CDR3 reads TGTGCCAGCAGTCTCCGGGACAGGGGGCTCACTGAAGCTTTCTTT.

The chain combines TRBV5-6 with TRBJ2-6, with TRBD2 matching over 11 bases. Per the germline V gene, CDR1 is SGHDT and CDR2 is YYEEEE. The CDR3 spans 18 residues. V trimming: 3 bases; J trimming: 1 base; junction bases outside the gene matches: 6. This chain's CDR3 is CASSSLAGGPSGANVLTF. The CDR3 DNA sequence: TGTGCCAGCAGCTCTTTAGCGGGGGGGCCTTCTGGGGCCAACGTCCTGACTTTC.

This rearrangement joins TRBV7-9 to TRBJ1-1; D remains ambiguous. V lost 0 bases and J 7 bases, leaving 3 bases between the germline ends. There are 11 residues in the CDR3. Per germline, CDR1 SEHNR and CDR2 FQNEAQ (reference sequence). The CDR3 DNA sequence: TGTGCCAGCAGCTTAGCGCGTGAAGCTTTCTTT. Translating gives CASSLAREAFF. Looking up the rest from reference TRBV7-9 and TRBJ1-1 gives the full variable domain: DTGVSQNPRHKITKRGQNVTFRCDPISEHNRLYWYRQTLGQGPEFLTYFQNEAQLEKSRLLSDRFSAERPKGSFSTLEIQRTEQGDSAMYLCASSLAREAFFGQGTRLTVV.

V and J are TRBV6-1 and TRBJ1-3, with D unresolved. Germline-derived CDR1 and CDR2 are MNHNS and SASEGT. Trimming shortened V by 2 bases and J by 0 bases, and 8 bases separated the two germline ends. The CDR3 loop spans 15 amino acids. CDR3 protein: CASSESVYSGNTIYF. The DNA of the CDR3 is TGTGCCAGCAGTGAAAGCGTATACTCTGGAAACACCATATATTTT.

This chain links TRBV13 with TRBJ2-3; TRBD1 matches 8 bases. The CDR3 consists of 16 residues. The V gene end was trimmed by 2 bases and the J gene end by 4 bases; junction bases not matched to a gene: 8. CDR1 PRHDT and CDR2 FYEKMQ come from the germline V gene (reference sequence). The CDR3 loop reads CASSLWGRGRADTQYF. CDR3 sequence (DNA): TGTGCCAGCAGCTTATGGGGCAGGGGGCGAGCAGATACGCAGTATTTT.

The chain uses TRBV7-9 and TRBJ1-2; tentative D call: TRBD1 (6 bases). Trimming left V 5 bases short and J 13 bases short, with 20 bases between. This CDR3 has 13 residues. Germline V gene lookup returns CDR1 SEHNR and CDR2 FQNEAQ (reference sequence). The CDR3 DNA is TGTGCCAGCAGCATTACCCTTGACAGGTCTGGCACCTTC. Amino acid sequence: CASSITLDRSGTF.

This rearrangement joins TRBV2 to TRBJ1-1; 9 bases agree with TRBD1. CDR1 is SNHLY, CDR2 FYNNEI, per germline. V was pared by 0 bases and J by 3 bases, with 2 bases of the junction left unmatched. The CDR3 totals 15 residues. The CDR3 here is CASSEADRGYTEAFF. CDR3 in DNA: TGTGCCAGCAGTGAAGCGGACAGGGGATACACTGAAGCTTTCTTT. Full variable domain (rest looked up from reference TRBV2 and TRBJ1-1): EPEVTQTPSHQVTQMGQEVILRCVPISNHLYFYWYRQILGQKVEFLVSFYNNEISEKSEIFDDQFSVERPDGSNFTLKIRSTKLEDSAMYFCASSEADRGYTEAFFGQGTRLTVV.

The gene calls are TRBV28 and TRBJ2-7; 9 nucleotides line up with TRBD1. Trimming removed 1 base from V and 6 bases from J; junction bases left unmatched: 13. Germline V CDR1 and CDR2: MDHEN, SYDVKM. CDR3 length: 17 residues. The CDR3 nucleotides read TGTGCCAGCAGTTTATCGGAACCGGGACAGGGCTTTTTCGAGCAGTACGTC. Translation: CASSLSEPGQGFFEQYV.

The CDR3 DNA is TGTGCCACCAGCAGACCCGGGACAGGGGGGCCCCAGCATTTT. This codes for CATSRPGTGGPQHF. The V and J genes are TRBV15 and TRBJ1-5, with 11 bases that match TRBD1. The CDR3 totals 14 residues. Germline CDR1 LNHNV, CDR2 YYDKDF (reference sequence). V lost 2 bases and J lost 9; bases outside the gene matches: 3. Supplemented by reference TRBV15 and TRBJ1-5, the full variable domain reads DAMVIQNPRYQVTQFGKPVTLSCSQTLNHNVMYWYQQKSSQAPKLLFHYYDKDFNNEADTPDNFQSRRPNTSFCFLDIRSPGLGDTAMYLCATSRPGTGGPQHFGDGTRLSIL.

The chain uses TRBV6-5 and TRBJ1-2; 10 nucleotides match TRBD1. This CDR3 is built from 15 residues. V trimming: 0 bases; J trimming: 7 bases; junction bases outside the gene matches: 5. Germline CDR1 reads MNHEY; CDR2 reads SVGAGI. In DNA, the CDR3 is TGTGCCAGCAGTTACTCGAGGGACAGGGGTACTGGCTACACCTTC. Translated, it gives CASSYSRDRGTGYTF.

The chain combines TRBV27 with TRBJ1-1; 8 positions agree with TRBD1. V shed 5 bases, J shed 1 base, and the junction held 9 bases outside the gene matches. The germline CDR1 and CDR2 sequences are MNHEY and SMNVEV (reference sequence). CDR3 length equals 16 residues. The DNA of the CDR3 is TGTGCCAGCAGTAGAGGCCCTGGGACAGGGAACACTGAAGCTTTCTTT. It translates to CASSRGPGTGNTEAFF.

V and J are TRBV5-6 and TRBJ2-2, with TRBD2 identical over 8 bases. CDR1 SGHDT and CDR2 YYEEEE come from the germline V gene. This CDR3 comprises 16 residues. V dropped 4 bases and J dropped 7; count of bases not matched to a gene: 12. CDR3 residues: CASSPGLGVVVGELFF. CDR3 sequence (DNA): TGTGCCAGCAGCCCGGGACTAGGGGTGGTTGTCGGGGAGCTGTTTTTT.

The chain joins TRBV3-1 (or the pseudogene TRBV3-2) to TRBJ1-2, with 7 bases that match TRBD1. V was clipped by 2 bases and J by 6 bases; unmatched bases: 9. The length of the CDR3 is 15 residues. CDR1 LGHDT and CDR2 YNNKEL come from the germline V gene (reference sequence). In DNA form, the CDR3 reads TGTGCCAGCAGCCAACTGGGACAGAGGGTGGATGGCTACACCTTC. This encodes CASSQLGQRVDGYTF.